This TCR beta chain is from a study of T cell repertoires in cytomegalovirus infection. Germline assignment: CDR1 SGHVS and CDR2 FNYEAQ. V gave up 2 bases and J gave up 10 bases, with 9 bases separating them. The CDR3 contains 12 residues. One entry per CDR3 protein results from TCRdb running MiXCR on the reads. The repertoire holds roughly 230,000 distinct CDR3 sequences, with approximately 22% as singletons. J is TRBJ2-1 and V is TRBV7-6; D is ambiguous. Input material: CD8+ T cells from PBMCs. The receptor was derived from a human donor in good health (CMV status not recorded). Some clones in this sample may be carry-over from other donors' samples. Here the CDR3 DNA reads TGTGCCAGCAGCTTACATTTTGGGGAGCAGTTCTTC. It yields the protein CASSLHFGEQFF.